These 12 T cell receptor beta chains came from one sample sequenced in a study of T-cell reconstitution after alpha-beta-depleted transplantation in children (dated by TCRdb to about 2016). The library was prepared using PCR. Data came from an Illumina HiSeq 2500. Molecular barcoding was employed in the preparation of TCR libraries, with unique molecular identifiers being used to normalize TCRbeta repertoire quantification. The raw public data were reprocessed by TCRdb itself: fastp quality trimming at Q25, MiXCR clonotype calling, in-frame beta chains only. Each entry merges the rows of one CDR3 protein and shows their most common DNA and genes. The sample table shows about 980,000 distinct CDR3 sequences, and roughly 29% are seen once. Of the sample, roughly 30% falls within the top ten clones. This specimen's treatment or condition label, interpreted: allogeneic hematopoietic cell transplantation with graft depleted of TCRalphabeta T cells and CD19 B cells.

This sample comprised PBMCs, mostly from graft donor cells, obtained 360 days after TCRalphabeta/CD19-depleted stem cell transplant. These receptors were collected from a boy younger than two who had a stem cell transplant for SCID, so the T cells may come from the graft donor.

The rearrangement uses TRBV6-5 and TRBJ1-2; weak D call: TRBD1 (6 bases). Per germline, CDR1 MNHEY and CDR2 SVGAGI. The CDR3 sequence is 15 residues long. V lost 2 bases and J 0 bases, leaving 10 bases between the germline ends. The CDR3 is CASSYLGATNYGYTF. For the CDR3, the DNA is TGTGCCAGCAGTTACCTGGGGGCTACTAACTATGGCTACACCTTC.

Details on this clonotype: The germline gene is not matched at one end of the junction; a read error may be the cause. V usage is TRBV2 and J usage is TRBJ1-5; D is ambiguous. CDR1 and CDR2 (germline): SNHLY, FYNNEI. The CDR3 has 15 amino acids. The CDR3 DNA reads TGTGCCAGCAGGGAAGGGTCCCAAGGCAATCAGCCCCAGCATTTT. This gives the protein CASREGSQGNQPQHF.

The V call is TRBV2, the J call TRBJ2-3, with 12 positions matching TRBD2. Germline V gene data show CDR1 as SNHLY and CDR2 as FYNNEI. V lost 3 bases to trimming and J lost 4 bases; unmatched junction nucleotides: 17. CDR3 length: 20 residues. For the CDR3, the DNA is TGTGCCAGCAGTGATTCAGGCTGGCTAGCGGGGGGGCCGGGTGCAGATACGCAGTATTTT. This gives the protein CASSDSGWLAGGPGADTQYF.

This sequence joins TRBV25-1 and TRBJ2-2; 8 nucleotides agree with TRBD2. This CDR3 region has 17 residues. The ends lost 0 bases at V and 4 bases at J; junction bases unmatched: 7. CDR1 and CDR2 (germline): MGHDK, SYGVNS. The CDR3 DNA sequence: TGTGCCAGCAGTGAATATAACCGGGGGGGCCTCACCGGGGAGCTGTTTTTT. It yields the protein CASSEYNRGGLTGELFF.

Only a few counts were recorded for this clonotype. The V and J genes are TRBV19 and TRBJ2-1; 10 bases match TRBD2. Germline V gene sequence: CDR1 LNHDA, CDR2 SQIVND (reference sequence). CDR3 length: 17 residues. Losses at the gene ends were 4 bases for V and 4 bases for J; bases not matched to a gene: 10. CDR3: CASSKPSGLATYNEQFF. The CDR3, as DNA: TGTGCCAGTAGTAAACCCTCGGGACTAGCGACTTACAATGAGCAGTTCTTC. Combining the CDR3 with reference TRBV19 and TRBJ2-1 gives the whole variable domain DGGITQSPKYLFRKEGQNVTLSCEQNLNHDAMYWYRQDPGQGLRLIYYSQIVNDFQKGDIAEGYSVSREKKESFPLTVTSAQKNPTAFYLCASSKPSGLATYNEQFFGPGTRLTVL.

This clonotype has just a few counts. The chain is built from TRBV20-1 and TRBJ2-1, with TRBD2 matching over 11 bases. The germline gives CDR1 DFQATT, CDR2 SNEGSKA (reference sequence). The J segment lost 7 bases and the V segment lost 5 bases, leaving 10 bases of the junction unmatched. The CDR3 spans 15 residues. CDR3 loop: CSAATLAGGFNEQFF. The CDR3 region has the DNA TGCAGTGCTGCTACTCTAGCGGGAGGATTTAATGAGCAGTTCTTC.

The rearrangement links TRBV4-2 to TRBJ1-1; D not resolved. Trimming stripped 2 bases from V and 0 bases from J, with 7 bases between. The V gene's germline CDR1 is LGHNA and CDR2 YNFKEQ. This CDR3 is 14 amino acids long. CDR3 nucleotide sequence: TGTGCCAGCAGCCAATTCCTTGTGAACACTGAAGCTTTCTTT. Protein product: CASSQFLVNTEAFF.

In its sample, this clonotype was seen a few times. The gene calls are TRBV12-3 or TRBV12-4 and TRBJ1-6; a possible D gene is TRBD1 (5 bases). CDR3 size: 15 residues. V dropped 3 bases and J dropped 9 bases, with 15 bases sitting between them. The CDR3 DNA follows: TGTGCCAGCAGTTTTTCCGGGTCGGGGGGTTCACCCCTCCACTTT. Translated, it gives CASSFSGSGGSPLHF.

This clonotype was seen a handful of times. The rearrangement uses TRBV27 and TRBJ2-7, with D unclear. The CDR3 consists of 15 residues. Trimming removed 0 bases from V and 1 base from J, with 10 bases in between. CDR1 and CDR2 (germline): MNHEY, SMNVEV (reference sequence). The CDR3 nucleotides read TGTGCCAGCAGTTTATCTCCAGGCGCGTCCTACGAGCAGTACTTC. Its translation is CASSLSPGASYEQYF.

V is TRBV5-1 and J is TRBJ1-5, with D unresolved. The CDR3 is 14 residues long. V was cut by 4 bases and J by 7 bases, with 15 bases left in between. The germline V gene has CDR1 SGHRS and CDR2 YFSETQ. CDR3 amino acids: CASSPIGPSQPQHF. The DNA for the CDR3 is TGCGCCAGCAGCCCGATAGGCCCGTCGCAGCCCCAGCATTTT.

V usage is TRBV6-6 and J usage is TRBJ1-2; D uncertain. The length of the CDR3 is 13 residues. Trimming took off 9 bases at V and 0 bases at J, with 11 bases between the two ends. Germline CDR1 is MNHNY and CDR2 is SVGAGI (reference sequence). The CDR3: CASALSANYGYTF. The CDR3 bases are TGTGCCAGTGCCCTTTCAGCTAACTATGGCTACACCTTC.

This clonotype was observed a handful of times. The V gene is TRBV9, the J gene TRBJ2-1; D gene uncertain. Germline V lookup: CDR1 SGDLS, CDR2 YYNGEE. V lost 0 bases, J lost 5 bases, and 9 bases lay in between. There are 14 residues in the CDR3. CDR3 nucleotide sequence: TGTGCCAGCAGCGTAGGATTCATTGACAATGAGCAGTTCTTC. Encoded protein: CASSVGFIDNEQFF.